This T cell receptor beta chain is from a study of CD8+ T cells in alopecia areata. Study results and limitations: Scalp and blood retained many expanded lesional clones during tofacitinib. Having one nonresponder leaves uncertain how baseline CD8+ expansion relates to response. Scalp clonality and expanded CD8+ clones among the top 100 were significantly decreased by tofacitinib. Normal scalp showed lower clonality than lesional scalp, especially alopecia totalis/universalis.

Unmatched junction bases numbered 3, after V lost 1 base and J lost 4 bases. Germline-derived CDR1 and CDR2 are SQVTM and ANQGSEA. The CDR3 runs to 14 residues. cDNA prepared by RNA extraction and subsequent reverse transcription served as the template for sequencing. The assay was immunoSEQ multiplex PCR, and TCRdb's table has in-frame clones only and misses some. The sample consists of over 90,000 clones, 86% of them appearing once. On this clone: Its specificity is unknown.

Treatment of the sample: oral pan-JAK inhibitor, 5-10 mg twice daily. The chain joins TRBV29-1 to TRBJ2-1; 8 nucleotides match TRBD2. This receptor was taken from a human donor with alopecia areata. This material consisted of CD8+ T cells sorted from blood, taken at approximately week 31, from a patient treated with tofacitinib. The DNA for the CDR3 is TGCAGCGTTGAAGTGGGACTAGGGTACAATGAGCAGTTCTTC. Protein sequence: CSVEVGLGYNEQFF.